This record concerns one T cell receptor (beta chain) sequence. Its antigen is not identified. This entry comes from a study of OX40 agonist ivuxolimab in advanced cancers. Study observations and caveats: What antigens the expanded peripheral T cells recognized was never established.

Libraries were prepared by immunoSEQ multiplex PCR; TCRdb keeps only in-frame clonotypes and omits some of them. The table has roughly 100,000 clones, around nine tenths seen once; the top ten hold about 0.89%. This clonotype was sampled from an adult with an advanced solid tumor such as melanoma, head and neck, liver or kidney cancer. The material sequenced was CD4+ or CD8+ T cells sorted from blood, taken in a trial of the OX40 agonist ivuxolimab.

In nucleotides, the CDR3 is TGTGCCAGCAGCGTAACTAGCGGGAGGGCCATCGCAGATACGCAGTATTTT. Translation gives CASSVTSGRAIADTQYF. The chain recombines TRBV9 with TRBJ2-3, with 13 bases lining up with TRBD2. The CDR3 is made up of 17 amino acids. CDR1 SGDLS and CDR2 YYNGEE come from the germline V gene. The junction had 6 bases not matched to a gene; V was cut back by 1 base and J by 4 bases.